This paragraph reports one TCR beta chain. This record comes from a study of blood T cells in healthy people across ages. Using a J-beta primer mix together with a sample-barcoded 5' primer, a second PCR was run for roughly 6 to 12 cycles. Every cDNA molecule carried a tag from a template-switch adaptor bearing 12 random nucleotides. From the 5' RACE reads, TCRdb called clonotypes with MiXCR, one entry per CDR3 protein. Altogether some 800,000 distinct CDR3 sequences are present, roughly 25% being singletons, with the ten largest covering approximately 4%. In germline, CDR1 is SEHNR, CDR2 FQNEAQ (reference sequence). The V gene end was trimmed by 5 bases and the J gene end by 4 bases; junction bases not matched to a gene: 5. The CDR3 runs to 14 residues. The same sample was also used in a study of T cells of mothers and their children. Turning to that study: Relative to unrelated pairs, biologically related mother-child dyads exhibited marginally greater, non-significant overlap.

This chain connects TRBV7-9 to TRBJ2-7, with 10 bases matching TRBD2. The sequence was collected from a boy younger than 18 in good health. Sequencing was performed on blood. CDR3 in amino acids: CASSHSGRLYEQYF. CDR3 coding DNA: TGTGCCAGCAGCCATAGCGGGAGGCTGTACGAGCAGTACTTC. Full variable domain (rest looked up from reference TRBV7-9 and TRBJ2-7): DTGVSQNPRHKITKRGQNVTFRCDPISEHNRLYWYRQTLGQGPEFLTYFQNEAQLEKSRLLSDRFSAERPKGSFSTLEIQRTEQGDSAMYLCASSHSGRLYEQYFGPGTRLTVT.